One and the same sample provided the 27 T cell receptor beta chains below, sequenced in a study of shared clonotypes between healthy human individuals. Measured with immunoSEQ multiplex PCR; TCRdb has only the in-frame clones, and not every one. The sample has 1.6 million or so clones; 95% to 97% are singletons. Sequences were obtained from naive CD4+ T cells sorted from blood. Subset reported: CD45RA+ positively selected. Receptors originate from a man aged 25-40 years in good health.

V usage is TRBV27 and J usage is TRBJ2-3; D not certain. With 3 bases removed from V and 8 bases from J, the gap between germline ends came to 9 bases. Germline loops: CDR1 MNHEY, CDR2 SMNVEV (reference sequence). The CDR3 sequence is 12 residues long. The CDR3 bases are TGTGCCAGCAGTTTTCCCGACGGTACGCAGTATTTT. It is translated as CASSFPDGTQYF.

CDR3 bases: TGCGCCAGCAGCTTGGAGGGACAGGGGTACAATGAGCAGTTCTTC. Residues: CASSLEGQGYNEQFF. The chain is built from TRBV5-1 and TRBJ2-1; 10 nucleotides agree with TRBD1. CDR1 and CDR2 from the germline V gene are SGHRS and YFSETQ. J was trimmed by 4 bases and V by 0 bases; bases with no gene match: 1. The CDR3 is 15 residues long.

J is TRBJ2-1 and V is TRBV5-6, with 7 bases fitting TRBD1. The CDR3 runs 19 residues. V shed 3 bases and J 6 bases; nucleotides not matched to a gene: 21. Germline V gives CDR1 SGHDT, CDR2 YYEEEE. CDR3 residues: CASSSWDSLGWYGPNEQFF. CDR3 DNA: TGTGCCAGCAGCTCCTGGGACAGCCTGGGATGGTACGGTCCCAATGAGCAGTTCTTC.

This chain joins TRBV15 and TRBJ2-1, with D unresolved. V lost 4 bases and J 5 bases, leaving 3 bases between the germline ends. CDR1 LNHNV and CDR2 YYDKDF come from the germline V gene (reference sequence). CDR3 size: 11 residues. The CDR3: CATSNNNEQFF. DNA of the CDR3: TGTGCCACCAGCAACAACAATGAGCAGTTCTTC. Combining the CDR3 with reference TRBV15 and TRBJ2-1 gives the whole variable domain DAMVIQNPRYQVTQFGKPVTLSCSQTLNHNVMYWYQQKSSQAPKLLFHYYDKDFNNEADTPDNFQSRRPNTSFCFLDIRSPGLGDTAMYLCATSNNNEQFFGPGTRLTVL.

Remarks on this clone: The same CDR3 can be traced to other DNA sequences in this sample. The rearrangement uses TRBV19 and TRBJ2-2, with no clear D. This CDR3 has 13 amino acids. Germline CDR1 reads LNHDA; CDR2 reads SQIVND (reference sequence). The ends were cut back, 1 base at V and 7 bases at J, with 7 bases in the middle. DNA for the CDR3: TGTGCCAGTAGTATAGGACGCGGCGGGGAGCTGTTTTTT. Its protein is CASSIGRGGELFF.

The chain uses TRBV6-6 and TRBJ1-1; the D gene is possibly TRBD1 (5 bases). The CDR3 is 15 residues long. Germline V lookup: CDR1 MNHNY, CDR2 SVGAGI (reference sequence). The V end lost 2 bases, the J end lost 5 bases, and 15 bases lay between the germline ends. Written as DNA, the CDR3 is TGTGCCAGCAGTTACGGCGGGGGAAATTTTACTGAAGCTTTCTTT. Protein product: CASSYGGGNFTEAFF.

V is TRBV5-4 and J is TRBJ2-3; 10 nucleotides agree with TRBD2. The CDR3 is 16 residues long. V shed 2 bases, J shed 6 bases, and the junction held 9 bases outside the gene matches. Germline V gene sequence: CDR1 SGHNT, CDR2 YYREEE (reference sequence). The CDR3 nucleotides read TGTGCCAGCAGCTTCCCAGCGGGAGGGCCGGAGGATACGCAGTATTTT. It specifies CASSFPAGGPEDTQYF.

This clone was recorded only once. The chain carries TRBV5-8 and TRBJ1-1, with D unresolved. V was trimmed by 1 base and J by 1 base, leaving 14 bases between them. This CDR3 region has 16 residues. Germline CDR1 and CDR2: SGHTS and YDEGEE. CDR3 amino acids: CASSLSGSPANTEAFF. The DNA of the CDR3 is TGTGCCAGCAGCTTGAGTGGCTCCCCGGCGAACACTGAAGCTTTCTTT.

Concerning this clone itself: This sample includes further DNA sequences coding for the same CDR3. The V gene is TRBV19, the J gene TRBJ2-7, with no clear D. The CDR3 length is 13 residues. V was cut by 1 base and J by 0 bases, with 4 bases left in between. The germline gives CDR1 LNHDA, CDR2 SQIVND (reference sequence). The CDR3 sequence is CASSIGSSYEQYF. In DNA, the CDR3 is TGTGCCAGTAGTATAGGGAGCTCCTACGAGCAGTACTTC. Looking up the rest from reference TRBV19 and TRBJ2-7 gives the full variable domain: DGGITQSPKYLFRKEGQNVTLSCEQNLNHDAMYWYRQDPGQGLRLIYYSQIVNDFQKGDIAEGYSVSREKKESFPLTVTSAQKNPTAFYLCASSIGSSYEQYFGPGTRLTVT.

With regard to this clone: The sample contains more than one DNA sequence encoding this CDR3. This chain connects TRBV28 to TRBJ2-2; unclear D gene. Looked up from germline, CDR1 is MDHEN and CDR2 is SYDVKM. The V end was cut by 3 bases, the J end by 0 bases, with 2 bases between. The CDR3 extends over 13 amino acids. CDR3 protein: CASSLTNTGELFF. CDR3 sequence (DNA): TGTGCCAGCAGTTTGACGAACACCGGGGAGCTGTTTTTT. Supplemented by reference TRBV28 and TRBJ2-2, the full variable domain reads DVKVTQSSRYLVKRTGEKVFLECVQDMDHENMFWYRQDPGLGLRLIYFSYDVKMKEKGDIPEGYSVSREKKERFSLILESASTNQTSMYLCASSLTNTGELFFGEGSRLTVL.

This chain links TRBV11-2 with TRBJ2-7; 9 bases are shared with TRBD1. The trim removed 1 base at V and 1 base at J, leaving 5 bases unmatched. This CDR3 contains 16 residues. The germline CDR1 and CDR2 sequences are SGHAT and FQNNGV. CDR3 protein: CASSLVWDRASYEQYF. CDR3 bases: TGTGCCAGCAGCTTAGTTTGGGACAGGGCTTCCTACGAGCAGTACTTC.

Worth noting for this clone: Within the sample, other DNA sequences also encode this same CDR3. The J gene is TRBJ2-3, the V gene TRBV2, with D unclear. Deletions cut 1 base from V and 0 bases from J, with 2 bases between. This CDR3 is built from 13 residues. Germline V gene sequence: CDR1 SNHLY, CDR2 FYNNEI. CDR3 loop: CASSEDSTDTQYF. The CDR3 nucleotides are TGTGCCAGCAGTGAAGATAGCACAGATACGCAGTATTTT.

The chain combines TRBV5-4 with TRBJ2-7; TRBD1 matches at 10 bases. The junction had 6 bases not matched to a gene; V was cut back by 2 bases and J by 7 bases. The germline gives CDR1 SGHNT, CDR2 YYREEE (reference sequence). The CDR3 covers 14 residues. This CDR3 reads CASSLPGQGREQYF. In DNA form, the CDR3 reads TGTGCCAGCAGCTTACCGGGACAGGGGCGGGAGCAGTACTTC.

The chain carries TRBV5-1 and TRBJ1-2; D may be TRBD1 (5 bases). V gave up 3 bases and J gave up 10 bases, with 13 bases separating them. The CDR3 sequence is 12 residues long. Germline V lookup: CDR1 SGHRS, CDR2 YFSETQ. As DNA, the CDR3 is TGCGCCAGCAGCTCGGACCGGGGCTACTACACCTTC. Translated: CASSSDRGYYTF.

CDR3 loop: CASSPEGARTEAFF. CDR3 DNA: TGTGCCAGCAGCCCAGAGGGGGCACGGACTGAAGCTTTCTTT. This chain links TRBV9 with TRBJ1-1; TRBD1 matches 7 bases. CDR3 length equals 14 residues. Germline V CDR1 and CDR2: SGDLS, YYNGEE. Unmatched junction bases numbered 8, after V lost 4 bases and J lost 5 bases.

The J gene is TRBJ2-1, the V gene TRBV7-9, with 11 bases identical to TRBD2. Germline-derived CDR1 and CDR2 are SEHNR and FQNEAQ (reference sequence). V lost 5 bases, J lost 6 bases, and 9 bases stayed unmatched. This CDR3 region has 16 residues. The CDR3 DNA follows: TGTGCCAGCAGCCCGGATCCTAGCGGGAGGTTCAATGAGCAGTTCTTC. It codes for CASSPDPSGRFNEQFF. Based on the CDR3 plus reference TRBV7-9 and TRBJ2-1, the full variable domain is DTGVSQNPRHKITKRGQNVTFRCDPISEHNRLYWYRQTLGQGPEFLTYFQNEAQLEKSRLLSDRFSAERPKGSFSTLEIQRTEQGDSAMYLCASSPDPSGRFNEQFFGPGTRLTVL.

J is TRBJ2-1 and V is TRBV5-8; tentative D call: TRBD2 (6 bases). Trimming shortened V by 1 base and J by 2 bases, and 13 bases separated the two germline ends. The CDR3 totals 16 residues. The germline gives CDR1 SGHTS, CDR2 YDEGEE. The CDR3 sequence: CASSLYGEVAYNEQFF. In DNA form, the CDR3 reads TGTGCCAGCAGCTTGTATGGGGAGGTCGCCTACAATGAGCAGTTCTTC.

The gene calls are TRBV7-9 and TRBJ2-7; D unresolved. CDR1 and CDR2 (germline): SEHNR, FQNEAQ (reference sequence). This CDR3 has 14 residues. Deletions cut 4 bases from V and 2 bases from J, with 12 bases between. The CDR3: CASSYSDSTYEQYF. The CDR3 region has the DNA TGTGCCAGCAGCTACTCCGACTCGACCTACGAGCAGTACTTC. Complete variable domain (other parts from reference TRBV7-9 and TRBJ2-7): DTGVSQNPRHKITKRGQNVTFRCDPISEHNRLYWYRQTLGQGPEFLTYFQNEAQLEKSRLLSDRFSAERPKGSFSTLEIQRTEQGDSAMYLCASSYSDSTYEQYFGPGTRLTVT.

With regard to this clone: Other DNA sequences in the same sample also yield this CDR3. The chain uses TRBV28 and TRBJ1-5; 8 bases are a match to TRBD1. V was pared by 2 bases and J by 1 base, with 1 base of the junction left unmatched. CDR1 is MDHEN, CDR2 SYDVKM, per germline. This CDR3 comprises 15 residues. CDR3 sequence reads: CASSLRQGSNQPQHF. The CDR3 region has the DNA TGTGCCAGCAGTTTAAGACAGGGGAGCAATCAGCCCCAGCATTTT. Full variable domain (outside the CDR3, taken from reference TRBV28 and TRBJ1-5): DVKVTQSSRYLVKRTGEKVFLECVQDMDHENMFWYRQDPGLGLRLIYFSYDVKMKEKGDIPEGYSVSREKKERFSLILESASTNQTSMYLCASSLRQGSNQPQHFGDGTRLSIL.

The rearrangement links TRBV5-1 to TRBJ2-7, with 8 bases aligning to TRBD1. With V trimmed by 4 bases and J by 3 bases, 6 bases remained unmatched. Germline V gene data show CDR1 as SGHRS and CDR2 as YFSETQ. The CDR3 consists of 14 residues. The CDR3 loop reads CASSGRTGLYEQYF. The CDR3 region has the DNA TGCGCCAGCAGCGGACGGACAGGGCTCTACGAGCAGTACTTC. Supplemented by reference TRBV5-1 and TRBJ2-7, the full variable domain reads KAGVTQTPRYLIKTRGQQVTLSCSPISGHRSVSWYQQTPGQGLQFLFEYFSETQRNKGNFPGRFSGRQFSNSRSEMNVSTLELGDSALYLCASSGRTGLYEQYFGPGTRLTVT.

The genes are TRBV15 and TRBJ1-2; D is unresolved. Germline loops: CDR1 LNHNV, CDR2 YYDKDF (reference sequence). The V and J ends lost 0 bases and 3 bases respectively, with 11 bases between them. The length of the CDR3 is 15 residues. The CDR3 region is CATSRDLRVDYGYTF. The CDR3 DNA follows: TGTGCCACCAGCAGAGATCTCCGGGTGGACTATGGCTACACCTTC.

CDR3 nucleotides: TGTGCCAGCAGCCAATTTCTCAGCCTTGGGAACACTGAAGCTTTCTTT. Translation gives CASSQFLSLGNTEAFF. The J gene is TRBJ1-1, the V gene TRBV14; D ambiguous. Germline CDR1 SGHDN, CDR2 FVKESK. The CDR3 covers 16 residues. The ends were cut back, 2 bases at V and 1 base at J, with 14 bases in the middle.

V gene TRBV5-1 combines with J gene TRBJ2-1, with 10 bases lining up with TRBD2. The J segment lost 6 bases and the V segment lost 3 bases, leaving 12 bases of the junction unmatched. The length of the CDR3 is 17 residues. Germline assignment: CDR1 SGHRS and CDR2 YFSETQ. The CDR3 is CASSSLIAGGLGNEQFF. The CDR3 bases are TGCGCCAGCAGCTCCCTCATAGCGGGAGGATTGGGCAATGAGCAGTTCTTC.

V and J are TRBV5-1 and TRBJ2-5; D uncertain. The V end lost 5 bases, the J end lost 1 base, and 15 bases lay between the germline ends. Germline V gives CDR1 SGHRS, CDR2 YFSETQ. CDR3 size: 15 residues. The CDR3 protein is CASSRPVSGQETQYF. The CDR3 DNA reads as TGCGCCAGCAGTCGCCCCGTTTCGGGCCAAGAGACCCAGTACTTC.

This chain connects TRBV4-1 to TRBJ1-1, with TRBD1 matching 7 bases. Per germline, CDR1 MGHRA and CDR2 YSYEKL. The V and J ends lost 4 bases and 5 bases, in that order; junction bases with no gene match: 4. The CDR3 is 13 amino acids. The chain's CDR3 is CASSRQGETEAFF. The CDR3, as DNA: TGCGCCAGCAGCCGACAGGGTGAGACTGAAGCTTTCTTT.

V is TRBV5-1 and J is TRBJ1-2, with D possibly being TRBD1 (5 bases). The CDR3 is 13 residues long. V lost 5 bases and J lost 4, with 12 bases in between. CDR1 is SGHRS and CDR2 is YFSETQ in the germline V gene. CDR3 sequence reads: CASSNQGSYGYTF. CDR3 sequence (DNA): TGCGCCAGCAGTAATCAGGGTAGCTATGGCTACACCTTC.

This clone was seen once. This sequence joins TRBV9 and TRBJ2-5, with a tentative D call TRBD2 (6 bases). The CDR3 has 15 residues. Germline V lookup: CDR1 SGDLS, CDR2 YYNGEE. V was clipped by 4 bases and J by 4 bases, with 17 bases between them. In DNA form, the CDR3 reads TGTGCCAGCAGCTCAACCCCGGGGGTAGGAGAGACCCAGTACTTC. It encodes CASSSTPGVGETQYF.